This T cell receptor beta chain was found in a study of CD8 T cells in Susac syndrome. Random hexamers were used to reverse transcribe an amount of about 0.45 to 1 ug RNA. Amplification of TCR beta CDR3 used immunoSEQ multiplex PCR across 54 Vbeta and 13 Jbeta. TCRdb reanalysed the immunoSEQ multiplex PCR reads using MiXCR and keeps one entry per CDR3 protein. The data show 200,000 to 250,000 distinct CDR3 sequences, about 94% seen once. There are 12 residues in the CDR3. The V end lost 3 bases, the J end lost 5 bases, and 8 bases lay between the germline ends. CDR1 SGHNT and CDR2 YYREEE come from the germline V gene (reference sequence). TCR beta sequences were obtained from blood CD8+ and CD4+ T cells. TEMRA cells were enriched by FACS, while CD8+ and CD4+ T cells were obtained through a negative isolation that was performed magnetically.

The receptor was derived from a human donor with multiple sclerosis. Material for sequencing was CD8+ T cells from PBMCs. V gene TRBV5-4 combines with J gene TRBJ2-5, with unresolved D. The CDR3 protein is CASSSFPETQYF. The CDR3 region has the DNA TGTGCCAGCAGCTCCTTCCCCGAGACCCAGTACTTC.